Following are 18 T cell receptor beta chains from one sample sequenced in a study of long-term antiretroviral therapy in people with HIV (dated by TCRdb to the early 2020s). The immunoSEQ hsTCRB v3.0 assay was used at survey level resolution to sequence the TRB variable region. TCRdb re-hosts the immuneACCESS table, in-frame sequences only. Its copies lack some clones; in the studies checked, an unresolved V gene accounts for under half of them, and the cause for the rest is not known. In this sample the table shows roughly 30,000 clones, 70% to 90% of which occur a single time. Roughly 4% of the sample rests with the top ten. The specimen comprised unsorted PBMCs, sampled 0.8 years before starting antiretroviral therapy. These receptors were taken from a young man with HIV.

The rearrangement uses TRBV7-9 and TRBJ1-1; 9 bases line up with TRBD1. J gave up 0 bases and V 5 bases, and 7 bases lay outside the gene matches. Looked up from germline, CDR1 is SEHNR and CDR2 is FQNEAQ (reference sequence). The CDR3 sequence is 16 residues long. DNA of the CDR3: TGTGCCAGCAGCGGCACAGGGGGCTACATGAACACTGAAGCTTTCTTT. Protein sequence: CASSGTGGYMNTEAFF.

The chain is built from TRBV5-1 and TRBJ1-1, with 9 bases fitting TRBD1. The germline V gene encodes CDR1 SGHRS and CDR2 YFSETQ. With V trimmed by 5 bases and J by 5 bases, 7 bases remained unmatched. CDR3 length equals 14 residues. The CDR3 reads CASRWDRVRTEAFF. CDR3 DNA sequence: TGCGCCAGCAGGTGGGACAGGGTGAGGACTGAAGCTTTCTTT.

This clone was detected a few times. This sequence joins TRBV11-2 and TRBJ2-7; the D is unclear. Germline CDR1 is SGHAT and CDR2 is FQNNGV. The CDR3 totals 12 residues. Trimming shortened V by 3 bases and J by 6 bases, and 9 bases separated the two germline ends. CDR3 region: CASSFGMPEQYF. The CDR3 coding sequence is TGTGCCAGCAGCTTCGGCATGCCCGAGCAGTACTTC.

V is TRBV27 and J is TRBJ2-3, with D possibly being TRBD2 (6 bases). The V gene's germline CDR1 is MNHEY and CDR2 SMNVEV (reference sequence). V was trimmed by 2 bases and J by 0 bases, leaving 15 bases between them. The CDR3 has 17 amino acids. CDR3 residues: CASSLGGLPVSTDTQYF. As DNA, the CDR3 is TGTGCCAGCAGTTTAGGGGGACTCCCCGTTAGCACAGATACGCAGTATTTT.

The rearrangement joins TRBV29-1 to TRBJ1-2, with D maybe TRBD1 (5 bases). The CDR3 runs 15 residues. Germline assignment: CDR1 SQVTM and CDR2 ANQGSEA. The V end was cut by 0 bases, the J end by 0 bases, with 11 bases between. CDR3 loop: CSVEDRATSNYGYTF. The CDR3 coding sequence is TGCAGCGTTGAAGACAGGGCTACTTCTAACTATGGCTACACCTTC. The variable domain in full, completed from reference TRBV29-1 and TRBJ1-2, reads SAVISQKPSRDICQRGTSLTIQCQVDSQVTMMFWYRQQPGQSLTLIATANQGSEATYESGFVIDKFPISRPNLTFSTLTVSNMSPEDSSIYLCSVEDRATSNYGYTFGSGTRLTVV.

The rearrangement uses TRBV7-6 and TRBJ2-7; 9 bases agree with TRBD2. The CDR3 consists of 17 residues. After removal of 1 base from V and 2 bases from J, the junction contained 9 bases not matched to a gene. Germline CDR1 reads SGHVS; CDR2 reads FNYEAQ. In nucleotides, the CDR3 is TGTGCCAGCAGCTTAGGTGGCGGGGGGGCCCCGACCTACGAGCAGTACTTC. Its translation: CASSLGGGGAPTYEQYF.

The V and J genes are TRBV10-3 and TRBJ1-6; a weak D match, TRBD1 (6 bases). The CDR3 length is 15 residues. Germline lookup yields CDR1 ENHRY and CDR2 SYGVKD. Trimming pared 7 bases from V and 2 bases from J, leaving 12 bases between. This CDR3 reads CAIKTGQAYNSPLHF. The CDR3 nucleotides read TGTGCCATCAAAACAGGGCAAGCCTATAATTCACCCCTCCACTTT.

The chain couples TRBV11-1 to TRBJ2-1, with D perhaps being TRBD1 or TRBD2 (5 bases each). The CDR3 runs to 14 residues. V lost 1 base and J 7 bases, leaving 11 bases between the germline ends. The V gene's germline CDR1 is SGHAT and CDR2 FQDESV (reference sequence). The DNA for the CDR3 is TGTGCCAGCAGCTTAGACAGGAGCGGTAATGAGCAGTTCTTC. Amino acids: CASSLDRSGNEQFF.

The CDR3 loop is CASSPGLTSYEQYF. CDR3 DNA: TGTGCCAGCAGCCCGGGACTGACGTCCTACGAGCAGTACTTC. The genes are TRBV7-2 and TRBJ2-7, with D maybe TRBD2 (6 bases). The CDR3 totals 14 residues. CDR1 and CDR2 (germline): SGHTA, FQGNSA. V was pared by 5 bases and J by 1 base, with 12 bases between.

The V call is TRBV27, the J call TRBJ2-3; unclear D gene. Germline V CDR1 and CDR2: MNHEY, SMNVEV (reference sequence). Between the trimmed V and J ends, which lost 2 bases and 0 bases, there was a span of 9 bases. The length of the CDR3 is 15 residues. CDR3: CASSLTISSTDTQYF. CDR3 nucleotide sequence: TGTGCCAGCAGTTTAACAATCAGTAGCACAGATACGCAGTATTTT.

This clone was seen only once. The chain carries TRBV5-6 and TRBJ2-3; 7 bases align to TRBD2. CDR1 SGHDT and CDR2 YYEEEE come from the germline V gene. Unmatched junction bases numbered 16, after V lost 4 bases and J lost 8 bases. This CDR3 region has 16 residues. The CDR3 sequence is CASSAAAGGSGGTQYF. In DNA, the CDR3 is TGTGCCAGCAGCGCCGCTGCGGGTGGGTCGGGAGGTACGCAGTATTTT.

V and J are TRBV7-3 and TRBJ1-2; D gene ambiguous. V dropped 2 bases and J dropped 5 bases, with 21 bases sitting between them. The CDR3 is made up of 17 amino acids. Per germline, CDR1 SGHTA and CDR2 FQGTGA. The CDR3 reads CASSLSHSPSNVYGYTF. The CDR3 DNA reads as TGTGCCAGCAGCTTATCTCACAGTCCGTCAAATGTTTATGGCTACACCTTC.

The chain is built from TRBV10-3 and TRBJ1-5, with D perhaps matching TRBD1 (6 bases). Germline V lookup: CDR1 ENHRY, CDR2 SYGVKD. The CDR3 extends over 14 amino acids. The V gene lost 8 bases and the J gene lost 5 bases, with 16 bases spanning the gap. CDR3 sequence (DNA): TGTGCCATCTCCCTAGGGGGGGCCGATCAGCCCCAGCATTTT. It yields the protein CAISLGGADQPQHF.

Here the CDR3 reads CASTLAGAGDTEAFF. For the CDR3, the DNA is TGTGCCAGCACCTTGGCAGGGGCTGGCGACACTGAAGCTTTCTTT. The rearrangement joins TRBV6-5 to TRBJ1-1; weak D call: TRBD1 (6 bases). The CDR3 consists of 15 residues. CDR1 MNHEY and CDR2 SVGAGI come from the germline V gene. Trimming shortened V by 7 bases and J by 3 bases, and 18 bases separated the two germline ends.

The chain employs TRBV2 and TRBJ1-5; D uncertain. V was pared by 5 bases and J by 4 bases, with 9 bases between. The length of the CDR3 is 13 residues. In germline, CDR1 is SNHLY, CDR2 FYNNEI. CDR3 DNA sequence: TGTGCCAGCAGTTCAGATTGGAATCAGCCCCAGCATTTT. Its translation: CASSSDWNQPQHF.

Only one count was recorded for this clone. The chain couples TRBV9 to TRBJ2-2; D might be TRBD1 (5 bases). The germline V gene has CDR1 SGDLS and CDR2 YYNGEE. The CDR3 has 15 amino acids. Trimming took 0 bases from V and 7 from J, leaving 13 bases between them. Here the CDR3 reads CASSVEGALGGELFF. CDR3 DNA: TGTGCCAGCAGCGTAGAAGGGGCGCTGGGCGGGGAGCTGTTTTTT.

This clone was picked up a small number of times. This sequence joins TRBV9 and TRBJ1-1; TRBD1 matches at 11 bases. Trimming took 4 bases from V and 4 from J; bases not matched to a gene: 6. Germline V gene data show CDR1 as SGDLS and CDR2 as YYNGEE. CDR3 length: 15 amino acids. The CDR3 loop reads CASSTGTGGPTEAFF. CDR3 DNA: TGTGCCAGCAGCACGGGGACAGGGGGTCCCACTGAAGCTTTCTTT.

The sample holds one count of this clone. The chain uses TRBV9 and TRBJ1-1; D may be TRBD1 (5 bases). Germline V CDR1 and CDR2: SGDLS, YYNGEE. This CDR3 has 15 amino acids. V lost 3 bases and J 0 bases, leaving 12 bases between the germline ends. The CDR3 loop is CASSGRDLMNTEAFF. The DNA for the CDR3 is TGTGCCAGCAGCGGAAGGGACCTGATGAACACTGAAGCTTTCTTT.